This TCR beta chain stems from a study of blood T cell repertoires in COVID-19. This CDR3 comprises 14 residues. V gave up 1 base and J gave up 6 bases; unmatched junction bases: 4. Germline CDR1 is SGHNT and CDR2 is YENEEA. Assay: immunoSEQ multiplex PCR; the TCRdb copy retains only in-frame clones and omits some. The data hold 29,000 or so clones, with roughly nine tenths observed a single time. This receptor was obtained from a man in his fifties or sixties with active COVID-19. The sample taken for sequencing was peripheral blood. The chain recombines TRBV11-3 with TRBJ2-3, with TRBD2 identical over 7 bases. The DNA of the CDR3 is TGTGCCAGCAGCTTAGGACACGGGGGGGATACGCAGTATTTT. Amino acid sequence: CASSLGHGGDTQYF.